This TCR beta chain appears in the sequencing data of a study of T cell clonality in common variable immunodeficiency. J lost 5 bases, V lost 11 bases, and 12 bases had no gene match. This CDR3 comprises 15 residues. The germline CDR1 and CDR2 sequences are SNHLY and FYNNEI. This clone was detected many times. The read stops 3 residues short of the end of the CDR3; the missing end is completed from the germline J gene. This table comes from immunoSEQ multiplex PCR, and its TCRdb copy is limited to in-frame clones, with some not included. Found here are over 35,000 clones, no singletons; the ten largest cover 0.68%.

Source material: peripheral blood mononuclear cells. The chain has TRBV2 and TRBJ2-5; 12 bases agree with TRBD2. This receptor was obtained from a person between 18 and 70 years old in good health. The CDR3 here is CAEGLAGGQGETQYF. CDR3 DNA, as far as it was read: TGTGCCGAGGGGCTAGCGGGGGGGCAGGGTGAGACC.